These 22 T cell receptor beta chains originate from one sample sequenced in a study of cytomegalovirus exposure and HLA in healthy donors. 13 Jbeta primers and 60 Vbeta primers were used for the PCR. Sequenced by immunoSEQ multiplex PCR; TCRdb stores in-frame clones only, minus some. Among some 180,000 clones listed, 84% were seen once. The sample taken for sequencing was PBMCs. The receptor source for this set is a girl aged 2 to 10 in good health and CMV-seropositive.

The chain has TRBV2 and TRBJ1-2, with 7 bases that match TRBD1. CDR3 length: 13 residues. Trimming took 3 bases from V and 10 from J; bases not matched to a gene: 8. CDR1 SNHLY and CDR2 FYNNEI come from the germline V gene. The CDR3 sequence is CASSDNRGSAYTF. The CDR3 DNA reads TGTGCCAGCAGTGATAACAGGGGCAGTGCCTACACCTTC.

This CDR3 is CASSVTLRQAGFADTQYF. The CDR3 DNA sequence: TGTGCCAGCAGCGTTACGTTACGGCAGGCGGGTTTCGCAGATACGCAGTATTTT. This chain connects TRBV9 to TRBJ2-3; weak D call: TRBD2 (5 bases). V lost 2 bases to trimming and J lost 4 bases, with 23 bases between them. The CDR3 has 18 amino acids. Germline loops: CDR1 SGDLS, CDR2 YYNGEE.

This chain links TRBV2 with TRBJ1-5; D gene ambiguous. Germline V CDR1 and CDR2: SNHLY, FYNNEI. V dropped 2 bases and J dropped 9 bases, with 8 bases sitting between them. The CDR3 length is 12 residues. In DNA, the CDR3 is TGTGCCAGCAGTGAAACGGGATTGCCCCAGCATTTT. Its protein is CASSETGLPQHF.

This clone was found a few times. The chain carries TRBV11-3 and TRBJ2-3; no definite D call. V was pared by 1 base and J by 1 base, with 6 bases between. This CDR3 spans 14 amino acids. Germline V gene lookup returns CDR1 SGHNT and CDR2 YENEEA. The CDR3 protein is CASSLVAGTDTQYF. The CDR3 bases are TGTGCCAGCAGCTTAGTGGCAGGCACAGATACGCAGTATTTT.

The chain combines TRBV6-1 with TRBJ1-2, with a weak D call TRBD1 (6 bases). This CDR3 region has 16 residues. Germline V CDR1 and CDR2: MNHNS, SASEGT. The ends were cut back, 3 bases at V and 7 bases at J, with 21 bases in the middle. The CDR3 protein is CASSETVQGFRSGYTF. As DNA, the CDR3 is TGTGCCAGCAGTGAGACCGTACAGGGTTTCAGGTCTGGCTACACCTTC.

V gene TRBV6-1 combines with J gene TRBJ1-2; tentative D call: TRBD1 (6 bases). Per the germline V gene, CDR1 is MNHNS and CDR2 is SASEGT. V shed 2 bases and J shed 8 bases, with 15 bases lying between them. This CDR3 contains 14 residues. In nucleotides, the CDR3 is TGTGCCAGCAGTGAATTTGGGGGGGCGCAGGGCTACACCTTC. Its translation: CASSEFGGAQGYTF.

The J gene is TRBJ2-1, the V gene TRBV28; 7 nucleotides line up with TRBD2. This CDR3 spans 11 amino acids. Germline lookup yields CDR1 MDHEN and CDR2 SYDVKM. Trimming removed 8 bases from V and 8 bases from J; junction bases left unmatched: 3. Here the CDR3 reads CASGRVDEQFF. The CDR3 DNA reads TGTGCCAGCGGGAGGGTCGATGAGCAGTTCTTC. Complete variable domain (other parts from reference TRBV28 and TRBJ2-1): DVKVTQSSRYLVKRTGEKVFLECVQDMDHENMFWYRQDPGLGLRLIYFSYDVKMKEKGDIPEGYSVSREKKERFSLILESASTNQTSMYLCASGRVDEQFFGPGTRLTVL.

This clone has more than one count but fewer than ten. The V call is TRBV5-1, the J call TRBJ2-2, with 9 bases fitting TRBD2. CDR1 SGHRS and CDR2 YFSETQ come from the germline V gene. The CDR3 consists of 14 residues. V gave up 8 bases and J gave up 6 bases; unmatched junction bases: 8. CDR3 sequence: CASSSGVSAGELFF. CDR3 nucleotide sequence: TGCGCCAGTTCTAGCGGGGTGAGCGCCGGGGAGCTGTTTTTT.

This clone was seen only once. This chain joins TRBV6-5 and TRBJ1-5, with 9 bases matching TRBD1. With 6 bases clipped from V and 7 bases from J, the junction kept 7 bases outside the gene matches. CDR3 length equals 14 residues. Germline assignment: CDR1 MNHEY and CDR2 SVGAGI. The CDR3 loop is CASRGQGFGQPQHF. The CDR3 DNA reads as TGTGCCAGCAGAGGACAGGGGTTTGGGCAGCCCCAGCATTTT.

The table lists this clone with a count of one. V gene TRBV23-1 combines with J gene TRBJ2-7; D is uncertain. TRBV23-1 is treated as an ORF (open reading frame) with a function not yet certain. Trimming took off 3 bases at V and 1 base at J, with 7 bases between the two ends. The CDR3 contains 13 residues. The CDR3 is CASSHQDSYEQYF. CDR3 coding DNA: TGCGCCAGCAGTCACCAGGATTCCTACGAGCAGTACTTC.

The table lists this clone with a few counts. The chain combines TRBV6-1 with TRBJ1-5; 8 bases match TRBD1. This CDR3 is 14 amino acids long. The germline V gene has CDR1 MNHNS and CDR2 SASEGT. V trimming: 2 bases; J trimming: 6 bases; junction bases outside the gene matches: 3. The CDR3 here is CASSEQGAGQPQHF. The CDR3 DNA sequence: TGTGCCAGCAGTGAACAGGGGGCGGGTCAGCCCCAGCATTTT.

The chain carries TRBV6-1 and TRBJ1-2; TRBD1 is a possible D gene (5 bases). V lost 7 bases to trimming and J lost 8 bases, with 14 bases between them. CDR1 MNHNS and CDR2 SASEGT come from the germline V gene. The CDR3 contains 12 residues. DNA of the CDR3: TGTGCCAGCATCTCAGGGTTAGGCGGCTACACCTTC. Translated, it gives CASISGLGGYTF.

This sequence joins TRBV5-6 and TRBJ1-4; a possible D gene is TRBD1 (6 bases). This CDR3 has 16 amino acids. Trimming pared 1 base from V and 4 bases from J, leaving 14 bases between. Germline CDR1 reads SGHDT; CDR2 reads YYEEEE. In DNA form, the CDR3 reads TGTGCCAGCAGCTTGATGGGGGCTGGAGTTAATGAAAAACTGTTTTTT. Protein product: CASSLMGAGVNEKLFF.

V and J are TRBV30 and TRBJ2-3; 8 bases agree with TRBD2. Germline V gene data show CDR1 as GTSNPN and CDR2 as SVGIG (reference sequence). This CDR3 is built from 13 residues. V dropped 4 bases and J dropped 4; count of bases not matched to a gene: 4. The chain's CDR3 is CAWTGGGSDTQYF. The CDR3 DNA follows: TGTGCCTGGACTGGCGGGGGGTCAGATACGCAGTATTTT.

This sequence joins TRBV13 and TRBJ1-4; D may be TRBD1 (6 bases). Trimming took off 5 bases at V and 5 bases at J, with 18 bases between the two ends. The germline V gene encodes CDR1 PRHDT and CDR2 FYEKMQ (reference sequence). The CDR3 is made up of 16 amino acids. CDR3 coding DNA: TGTGCCAGCAGCATGCAAAGAAGGGGGATGAATGAAAAACTGTTTTTT. Translation: CASSMQRRGMNEKLFF.

The chain has TRBV7-3 and TRBJ2-6; possible D gene TRBD2, 5 bases. This CDR3 is 14 amino acids long. The V gene lost 4 bases and the J gene lost 9 bases, with 13 bases spanning the gap. The germline V gene encodes CDR1 SGHTA and CDR2 FQGTGA. The CDR3 loop reads CASSSPSEGNVLTF. Written as DNA, the CDR3 is TGTGCCAGCAGCTCCCCATCCGAGGGCAACGTCCTGACTTTC.

This sequence joins TRBV11-3 and TRBJ2-7; 12 nucleotides agree with TRBD1. The CDR3 spans 15 residues. V gave up 1 base and J gave up 6 bases; unmatched junction bases: 4. Germline CDR1 and CDR2: SGHNT and YENEEA. The CDR3 DNA sequence: TGTGCCAGCAGCTTAGCGGGACAGGGGGCTCGCGAGCAGTACTTC. Amino acid sequence: CASSLAGQGAREQYF.

The J gene is TRBJ2-3, the V gene TRBV5-1; 9 bases agree with TRBD1. V trimming: 1 base; J trimming: 4 bases; junction bases outside the gene matches: 10. CDR3 length: 17 residues. Germline assignment: CDR1 SGHRS and CDR2 YFSETQ. Here the CDR3 reads CASSLLRNRGLADTQYF. CDR3 DNA sequence: TGCGCCAGCAGCTTGTTGCGGAACAGGGGGCTGGCAGATACGCAGTATTTT.

This clone came up once. The chain carries TRBV9 and TRBJ2-7, with 10 nucleotides matching TRBD1. The CDR3 is 16 amino acids. V was pared by 4 bases and J by 3 bases, with 10 bases of the junction left unmatched. Germline CDR1 is SGDLS and CDR2 is YYNGEE. For the CDR3, the DNA is TGTGCCAGCAGCCCCCGGGGGGGACAGGGGTTCTACGAGCAGTACTTC. Its translation: CASSPRGGQGFYEQYF. Full variable domain (remainder filled in from reference TRBV9 and TRBJ2-7): DSGVTQTPKHLITATGQRVTLRCSPRSGDLSVYWYQQSLDQGLQFLIQYYNGEERAKGNILERFSAQQFPDLHSELNLSSLELGDSALYFCASSPRGGQGFYEQYFGPGTRLTVT.

The V gene is TRBV9, the J gene TRBJ2-2; TRBD1 is a possible D gene (6 bases). Trimming removed 5 bases from V and 6 bases from J, with 11 bases in between. The CDR3 contains 13 residues. Germline V gives CDR1 SGDLS, CDR2 YYNGEE. The CDR3 sequence is CASRNPGAGELFF. DNA of the CDR3: TGTGCCAGCAGGAACCCAGGGGCCGGGGAGCTGTTTTTT.

V gene TRBV19 combines with J gene TRBJ2-7; possible D gene TRBD1, 6 bases. V lost 6 bases and J 4 bases, leaving 13 bases between the germline ends. CDR1 and CDR2 from the germline V gene are LNHDA and SQIVND (reference sequence). The CDR3 length is 13 residues. CDR3 DNA: TGTGCCAGTAGCGATAAACAGGGTTACGAGCAGTACTTC. Residues: CASSDKQGYEQYF.

In this sample, this clone turned up a few times. This chain's CDR3 is CASSFSREGYNEQFF. The DNA of the CDR3 is TGTGCCAGCAGCTTCTCGAGGGAGGGTTACAATGAGCAGTTCTTC. This rearrangement joins TRBV7-8 to TRBJ2-1; the match to TRBD2 covers 7 bases. The CDR3 runs to 15 residues. Germline V gene data show CDR1 as SGHVS and CDR2 as FQNEAQ. J gave up 4 bases and V 3 bases, and 6 bases lay outside the gene matches.